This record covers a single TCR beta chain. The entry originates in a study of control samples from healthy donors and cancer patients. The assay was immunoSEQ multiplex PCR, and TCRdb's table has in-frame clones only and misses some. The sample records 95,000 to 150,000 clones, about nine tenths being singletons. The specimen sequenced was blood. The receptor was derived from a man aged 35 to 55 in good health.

In nucleotides, the CDR3 is TGTGCCAGCAGAGTTACGCTCAATCAGCCCCAGCATTTT. Translating gives CASRVTLNQPQHF. V and J are TRBV6-5 and TRBJ1-5; D uncertain. CDR1 and CDR2 from the germline V gene are MNHEY and SVGAGI. This CDR3 region has 13 residues. V lost 6 bases to trimming and J lost 3 bases, with 9 bases between them.